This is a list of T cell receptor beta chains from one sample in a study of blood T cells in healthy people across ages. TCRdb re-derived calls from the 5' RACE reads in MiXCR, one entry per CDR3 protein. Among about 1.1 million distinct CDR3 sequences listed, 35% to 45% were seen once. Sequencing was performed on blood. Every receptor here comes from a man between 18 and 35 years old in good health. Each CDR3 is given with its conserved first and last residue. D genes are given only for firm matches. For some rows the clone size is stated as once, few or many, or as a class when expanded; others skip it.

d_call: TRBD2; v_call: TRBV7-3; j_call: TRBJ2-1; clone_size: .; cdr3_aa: CASSNGRYNEQFF; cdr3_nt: TGTGCCAGCAGCAACGGGAGGTACAATGAGCAGTTCTTC
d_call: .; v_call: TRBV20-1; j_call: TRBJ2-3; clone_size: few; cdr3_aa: CSATVRLGDTQYF; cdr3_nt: TGCAGTGCTACCGTACGCCTCGGCGATACGCAGTATTTT
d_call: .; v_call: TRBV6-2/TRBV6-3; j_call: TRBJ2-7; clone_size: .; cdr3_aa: CASRQTTARSYNEQYF; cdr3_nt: TGTGCCAGCAGACAAACTACCGCGAGATCCTACAATGAGCAGTACTTC
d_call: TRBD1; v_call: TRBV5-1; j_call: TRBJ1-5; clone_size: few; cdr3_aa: CASSLPGQGGLYSNQPQHF; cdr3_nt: TGCGCCAGCAGCTTGCCGGGACAGGGGGGGCTTTATAGCAATCAGCCCCAGCATTTT
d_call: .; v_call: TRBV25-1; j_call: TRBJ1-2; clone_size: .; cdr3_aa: CASSEPGELANYGYTF; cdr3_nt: TGTGCCAGCAGTGAGCCAGGAGAGTTAGCTAACTATGGCTACACCTTC
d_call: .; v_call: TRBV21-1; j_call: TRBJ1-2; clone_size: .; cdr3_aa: CASSKADLRGYTF; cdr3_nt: TGTGCCAGCAGCAAAGCAGACCTCAGAGGCTACACCTTC
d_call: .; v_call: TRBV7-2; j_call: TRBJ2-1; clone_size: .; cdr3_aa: CASSLAPALYNEQFF; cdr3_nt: TGTGCCAGCAGCTTAGCTCCGGCCCTCTACAATGAGCAGTTCTTC
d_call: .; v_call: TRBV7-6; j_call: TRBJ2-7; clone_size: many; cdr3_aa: CASSLDGGRNYEQYF; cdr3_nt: TGTGCCAGCAGCTTAGATGGGGGCAGAAACTACGAGCAGTACTTC
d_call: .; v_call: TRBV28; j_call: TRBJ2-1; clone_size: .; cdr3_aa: CASSTLQGWEQFF; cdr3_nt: TGTGCCAGCAGTACGCTACAGGGATGGGAGCAGTTCTTC
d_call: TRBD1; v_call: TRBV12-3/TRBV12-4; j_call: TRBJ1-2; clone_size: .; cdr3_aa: CASRFAGGVSGYTF; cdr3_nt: TGTGCCAGCAGGTTTGCAGGGGGAGTAAGTGGCTACACCTTC